The rows below give T cell receptor beta chains drawn from one sample of a study of neoadjuvant anti-PD-1 for oral cavity cancer. Generated by immunoSEQ multiplex PCR, the TCRdb table keeps only in-frame clones and is missing some. The sample has around 8,200 clones; 53% are singletons. The specimen comprised tumor tissue, sampled before nivolumab (anti-PD-1) treatment. The receptors come from a person between 40 and 85 years old with oral cavity squamous cell carcinoma. Both conserved end residues are part of each CDR3. D genes are given only for firm matches. Size tells how often a clone was seen (once, few, many) or the class of an expanded clone, and some rows leave it out.

d_call clone_size j_call v_call cdr3_aa cdr3_nt
NA few TRBJ1-2 TRBV6-1 CASSAEGVSGDGYTF TGTGCCAGCAGTGCCGAGGGAGTTAGCGGGGATGGCTACACCTTC
NA NA TRBJ1-1 TRBV6-5 CAILGGAAGTEAFF TGTGCCATCCTCGGGGGGGCGGCGGGAACTGAAGCTTTCTTT
TRBD1 NA TRBJ1-1 TRBV2 CASSGKGALVAFF TGTGCCAGCAGTGGGAAGGGGGCGCTCGTAGCTTTCTTT
NA once TRBJ2-2 TRBV19 CASSIIGLGELFF TGTGCCAGTAGTATCATAGGGCTCGGGGAGCTGTTTTTT
NA NA TRBJ2-5 TRBV5-8 CASSLSGTQQETQYF TGTGCCAGCAGCTTGTCCGGGACACAACAAGAGACCCAGTACTTC
NA NA TRBJ1-2 TRBV29-1 CSVLGSRGNYGYTF TGCAGCGTTCTAGGGTCCAGGGGTAACTATGGCTACACCTTC
NA NA TRBJ2-5 TRBV9 CASSVESNSETQYF TGTGCCAGCAGCGTAGAGAGTAACTCGGAGACCCAGTACTTC
TRBD1 NA TRBJ1-5 TRBV27 CASSLGTATQPQHF TGTGCCAGCAGTTTAGGGACAGCCACTCAGCCCCAGCATTTT
NA few TRBJ2-1 TRBV7-7 CASSLGLAGDEQFF TGTGCTAGCAGCTTAGGGCTAGCAGGGGATGAGCAGTTCTTC
NA NA TRBJ1-5 TRBV6-5 CASSGSSNQPQHF TGTGCCAGCAGTGGCAGTAGCAATCAGCCCCAGCATTTT
NA NA TRBJ2-2 TRBV7-9 CASSLVGSGELFF TGTGCCAGCAGCTTAGTTGGGTCCGGGGAGCTGTTTTTT
NA NA TRBJ2-1 TRBV4-2 CASSQVRQLVNPDNEQFF TGTGCCAGCAGCCAAGTTAGGCAACTAGTGAACCCGGACAATGAGCAGTTCTTC
TRBD2 few TRBJ2-3 TRBV5-4 CASGRREDRADTQYF TGTGCCAGCGGACGACGGGAGGACCGCGCAGATACGCAGTATTTT
NA few TRBJ2-2 TRBV13 CASSLVVRGRDTGELFF TGTGCCAGCAGCTTAGTAGTGAGGGGCAGGGACACCGGGGAGCTGTTTTTT
TRBD2 NA TRBJ2-3 TRBV9 CASSEGGLAGTTTQYF TGTGCCAGCAGCGAAGGAGGACTAGCGGGGACTACTACGCAGTATTTT
NA few TRBJ1-2 TRBV9 CASSVDGQLGGYTF TGTGCCAGCAGCGTAGATGGTCAGCTGGGCGGCTACACCTTC
TRBD1 few TRBJ2-2 TRBV5-1 CASSLGGTANTGELFF TGCGCCAGCAGCTTGGGTGGGACAGCGAACACCGGGGAGCTGTTTTTT
NA NA TRBJ1-1 TRBV10-2 CASSEQANTEAFF TGCGCCAGCAGTGAGCAGGCGAACACTGAAGCTTTCTTT
NA few TRBJ2-5 TRBV20-1 CSASDRETQYF TGCAGTGCTAGTGACAGGGAGACCCAGTACTTC
NA NA TRBJ1-5 TRBV5-6 CASSLDGGGGNQPQHF TGTGCCAGCAGCTTGGACGGGGGCGGAGGCAATCAGCCCCAGCATTTT
TRBD1 NA TRBJ2-3 TRBV10-3 CAISPGTGTDTQYF TGTGCCATCAGCCCCGGGACAGGCACAGATACGCAGTATTTT
TRBD2 once TRBJ2-2 TRBV29-1 CSAVTSGSSGTGELFF TGCAGCGCCGTGACTAGCGGGAGCTCGGGGACCGGGGAGCTGTTTTTT
TRBD1 few TRBJ2-2 TRBV18 CASSAQGATGELFF TGTGCCAGCTCAGCACAGGGGGCGACCGGGGAGCTGTTTTTT
NA large TRBJ1-5 TRBV5-5 CASSLEAQARQPQHF TGTGCCAGCAGCTTGGAGGCCCAAGCGAGGCAGCCCCAGCATTTT
TRBD1 NA TRBJ2-3 TRBV4-1 CASSQLPGTDLKDTQYF TGCGCCAGCAGCCAACTACCCGGGACAGATCTCAAGGATACGCAGTATTTT
NA NA TRBJ2-1 TRBV6-5 CASSQGYEQFF TGTGCCAGCAGCCAGGGATATGAGCAGTTCTTC
NA medium-sized TRBJ1-2 TRBV9 CASSMMPSTETGYGYTF TGTGCCAGCAGCATGATGCCCTCGACAGAAACGGGCTATGGCTACACCTTC
NA few TRBJ1-2 TRBV7-9 CASSLAQGAGYTF TGTGCCAGCAGCTTAGCCCAGGGTGCAGGCTACACCTTC
NA NA TRBJ2-3 TRBV7-3 CASSFGYTDTQYF TGTGCCAGCAGCTTCGGGTACACAGATACGCAGTATTTT